This is a list of T cell receptor beta chains from one sample in a study of blood T cells in healthy people across ages. TCRdb fed the 5' RACE reads into MiXCR, producing one record per CDR3 protein. The sample has approximately 1.5 million distinct CDR3 sequences, 30% to 40% seen once. The sequencing sample was made of blood. The receptors come from a woman aged 30 to 39 in good health. The CDR3 runs from the conserved cysteine through the conserved F or W. A D gene is named only where the DNA matches it firmly.

v_gene,d_gene,CDR3aa
TRBV20-1,.,CSARDQSRATDSGANVLTF
TRBV28,.,CASSLRMGDQYF
TRBV5-1,.,CASSLEGDSQGEQYF
TRBV29-1,TRBD2,CSAQPGLANEQFF
TRBV28,TRBD1,CASSLWRQGADGYTF
TRBV5-1,TRBD1,CASSSGDRGGRGYTF
TRBV27,.,CASSLSGQYPYEQYF
TRBV27,.,CASGDGWPYEQYF
TRBV21-1,.,CASSTPTRDQRTDTQYF
TRBV10-3,.,CATTSNGNQPQHF
TRBV11-1,.,CASSLGGASLSGYEQYF
TRBV20-1,TRBD1,CSARDPKATGGGYEQYF
TRBV5-8,.,CATETVSYEQYF
TRBV2,.,CASREWASFNEQFF
TRBV27,.,CASSPRGVKNTGELFF
TRBV20-1,TRBD2,CSARDRASGSSGPYNEQFF
TRBV28,TRBD2,CASSLAGLAGGPSDTQYF
TRBV3-1,TRBD1,CASSQMGTGVNEQFF
TRBV5-6,TRBD2,CASSSATLAGADTQYF
TRBV6-6,.,CASSCVAGTYNEQFF
TRBV20-1,TRBD2,CSSLVGGSPRRATQYF
TRBV20-1,.,CSARGGPSSYEQYF
TRBV10-3,TRBD2,CAISESNQPGLAGARWETQYF
TRBV9,TRBD2,CASSAGTSPIEQYF
TRBV7-6,TRBD1,CSSSQEATGAGETQYF
TRBV2,TRBD1,CASRYRGLNYGYTF
TRBV12-3/TRBV12-4,.,CASSPLDGRSYEQYF
TRBV7-8,.,CASSARNSVTSRGYTF
TRBV20-1,.,CSARETPSGRYTQYF
TRBV20-1,.,CSAAPAGNSYEQYF
TRBV5-1,.,CASSLRTLNTGELFF
TRBV20-1,.,CSAPTGLGGYTF
TRBV6-6,TRBD1,CASRDRGEAFF
TRBV9,.,CASSVGSTAGYGYTF
TRBV6-5,.,CASKGGTETQYF
TRBV2,.,CASRDAYIQYF